This T cell receptor beta chain came from a study of cytomegalovirus exposure and HLA in healthy donors. The junction had 6 bases not matched to a gene; V was cut back by 0 bases and J by 8 bases. The CDR3 loop spans 15 amino acids. Germline V gene data show CDR1 as SGHTA and CDR2 as FQGTGA. Regarding this clone: Its matching antigen is unknown.

The PCR ran on 60 Vbeta and 13 Jbeta primers. Authors' analysis steps: Later, an analysis found approximately 80 million unique TCR beta chains, and roughly 9.9 million of these were shared. The repertoire was sequenced with immunoSEQ multiplex PCR; TCRdb's copy has only in-frame clones and lacks some. V and J calls and clone size are as listed in that table; D and trimming were resolved from the DNA. Here the sample spans 30,000 to 50,000 clones, 60% to 70% being singletons. Study-wide points: Compared with the roughly 670-donor mean, an Asian-associated ancestry cluster reportedly had fewer N-insertions, according to a later analysis. High specificity and sensitivity for cytomegalovirus status were reported for the classifier.

The V call is TRBV7-3, the J call TRBJ2-3; 9 nucleotides match TRBD2. The material sequenced was PBMCs. The receptor comes from a man between 35 and 55 years old in good health and CMV-seronegative. The DNA of the CDR3 is TGTGCCAGCAGCTTAACCAGCGGGGGGTCCGGTACGCAGTATTTT. This encodes CASSLTSGGSGTQYF.